The 18 T cell receptor beta chains presented below share a single source sample, sequenced in a study of blood T cell repertoires in COVID-19. Sequenced by immunoSEQ multiplex PCR; TCRdb stores in-frame clones only, minus some. Of roughly 140,000 clones listed, roughly 80% are singletons. Sequences were obtained from peripheral blood. Receptors originate from a man aged 60 to 69 with acute or convalescent COVID-19.

V and J are TRBV11-1 and TRBJ1-4; the D is unclear. The CDR3 covers 14 residues. V lost 5 bases and J 8 bases, leaving 15 bases between the germline ends. The germline V gene has CDR1 SGHAT and CDR2 FQDESV (reference sequence). CDR3 coding DNA: TGTGCCAGCAGCGAAGGCGCTTCGGGGGAAAAACTGTTTTTT. The encoded protein is CASSEGASGEKLFF.

This chain connects TRBV28 to TRBJ2-1; 7 bases fit TRBD2. CDR1 and CDR2 from the germline V gene are MDHEN and SYDVKM. The CDR3 has 14 residues. J was trimmed by 4 bases and V by 4 bases; bases with no gene match: 4. The CDR3 nucleotides read TGTGCCAGCAGTTCGGGGGGACGGTACAATGAGCAGTTCTTC. Its protein product is CASSSGGRYNEQFF.

This rearrangement joins TRBV28 to TRBJ2-7, with 9 bases fitting TRBD1. Trimming at V came to 4 bases and at J to 2 bases, leaving 6 bases not matched to a gene. In germline, CDR1 is MDHEN, CDR2 SYDVKM. CDR3 length: 15 amino acids. The CDR3 region is CASSSTGGSTYEQYF. The CDR3, as DNA: TGTGCCAGCAGTTCCACAGGGGGCTCGACCTACGAGCAGTACTTC.

The chain combines TRBV18 with TRBJ2-2; possibly TRBD2 for D (6 bases). CDR3 length: 16 residues. The germline V gene has CDR1 KGHSH and CDR2 LQKENI. Trimming took 5 bases from V and 2 from J, leaving 15 bases between them. CDR3 coding DNA: TGTGCCAGCTCATCCACCCTAGCGCCTAACACCGGGGAGCTGTTTTTT. Protein product: CASSSTLAPNTGELFF. Using reference TRBV18 and TRBJ2-2 for the parts outside the CDR3, the full variable domain is NAGVMQNPRHLVRRRGQEARLRCSPMKGHSHVYWYRQLPEEGLKFMVYLQKENIIDESGMPKERFSAEFPKEGPSILRIQQVVRGDSAAYFCASSSTLAPNTGELFFGEGSRLTVL.

The chain uses TRBV5-1 and TRBJ1-1, with TRBD1 matching over 10 bases. This CDR3 spans 15 amino acids. CDR1 SGHRS and CDR2 YFSETQ come from the germline V gene. Losses at the gene ends were 3 bases for V and 1 base for J; bases not matched to a gene: 3. Here the CDR3 DNA reads TGCGCCAGCAGCTGGGGGACAGGGGCGAACACTGAAGCTTTCTTT. It translates to CASSWGTGANTEAFF.

The V and J genes are TRBV19 and TRBJ1-5; 7 nucleotides line up with TRBD1. The CDR3 spans 14 residues. Germline V lookup: CDR1 LNHDA, CDR2 SQIVND (reference sequence). V lost 6 bases to trimming and J lost 4 bases; unmatched junction nucleotides: 6. The CDR3 loop is CASSPGQLNQPQHF. CDR3 DNA: TGTGCCAGTAGCCCGGGACAGCTAAATCAGCCCCAGCATTTT. Filled out from reference TRBV19 and TRBJ1-5, the complete variable domain reads DGGITQSPKYLFRKEGQNVTLSCEQNLNHDAMYWYRQDPGQGLRLIYYSQIVNDFQKGDIAEGYSVSREKKESFPLTVTSAQKNPTAFYLCASSPGQLNQPQHFGDGTRLSIL.

The rearrangement uses TRBV6-5 and TRBJ1-4; unclear D gene. The germline CDR1 and CDR2 sequences are MNHEY and SVGAGI. The CDR3 is made up of 14 amino acids. The V end lost 6 bases, the J end lost 2 bases, and 10 bases lay between the germline ends. The CDR3 is CASRPGWTNEKLFF. Here the CDR3 DNA reads TGTGCCAGCAGGCCCGGTTGGACTAATGAAAAACTGTTTTTT.

The J gene is TRBJ1-1, the V gene TRBV18; D not resolved. The germline gives CDR1 KGHSH, CDR2 LQKENI. Deletions cut 3 bases from V and 1 base from J, with 6 bases between. The CDR3 runs to 13 residues. The CDR3 spells CASSPTTNTEAFF. DNA of the CDR3: TGTGCCAGCTCACCCACAACGAACACTGAAGCTTTCTTT.

The chain uses TRBV21-1 and TRBJ1-1. TRBV21-1 is a recognized pseudogene. The CDR3 consists of 15 residues. In DNA form, the CDR3 reads TGTGCCAGCAGGGGACTACAGGGTGGCAACACTGAAGCTTTCTTT. The encoded protein is CASRGLQGGNTEAFF.

CDR3 in amino acids: CAIPLVAGGSLNEQFF. The CDR3 DNA is TGTGCCATACCCTTGGTGGCGGGAGGGTCCCTCAATGAGCAGTTCTTC. The chain employs TRBV6-4 and TRBJ2-1, with TRBD2 identical over 9 bases. This CDR3 has 16 residues. Germline V gives CDR1 MRHNA, CDR2 SNTAGT. The V gene end was trimmed by 10 bases and the J gene end by 6 bases; junction bases not matched to a gene: 16.

This chain connects TRBV6-5 to TRBJ1-2, with unresolved D. The CDR3 sequence is 13 residues long. Trimming took 4 bases from V and 6 from J, leaving 12 bases between them. Germline loops: CDR1 MNHEY, CDR2 SVGAGI. As DNA, the CDR3 is TGTGCCAGCAGTTTCCAGCGAGCGGATGGCTACACCTTC. Residues: CASSFQRADGYTF.

This clone was counted once. The J gene is TRBJ1-2, the V gene TRBV28, with no clear D. V dropped 3 bases and J dropped 4 bases, with 3 bases sitting between them. CDR1 MDHEN and CDR2 SYDVKM come from the germline V gene. The CDR3 has 11 amino acids. The CDR3 protein is CASSLAYGYTF. In DNA form, the CDR3 reads TGTGCCAGCAGTTTGGCCTATGGCTACACCTTC.

V usage is TRBV19 and J usage is TRBJ2-2; D is unresolved. Germline CDR1 and CDR2: LNHDA and SQIVND (reference sequence). Trimming cost V 2 bases and J 6 bases, with 10 bases left between them. There are 14 residues in the CDR3. CDR3 loop: CASSILAAAGELFF. The DNA of the CDR3 is TGTGCCAGTAGTATACTGGCGGCAGCCGGGGAGCTGTTTTTT.

In this sample, this clone turned up a few times. The chain uses TRBV19 and TRBJ1-1; D is possibly TRBD1 (6 bases). The CDR3 consists of 15 residues. Germline V lookup: CDR1 LNHDA, CDR2 SQIVND (reference sequence). V was cut by 5 bases and J by 6 bases, with 19 bases left in between. CDR3: CASSSSGTRAPEAFF. The CDR3 region has the DNA TGTGCCAGTAGTTCCTCCGGGACACGGGCCCCTGAAGCTTTCTTT.

V gene TRBV6-2 or TRBV6-3 combines with J gene TRBJ2-3, with a possible D match to TRBD2 (6 bases). V lost 2 bases to trimming and J lost 0 bases, with 12 bases between them. The CDR3 contains 16 residues. Germline lookup yields CDR1 MNHEY and CDR2 SVGEGT. The CDR3 bases are TGTGCCAGCAGTTACGGCCCGGGGACTAGCACAGATACGCAGTATTTT. This gives the protein CASSYGPGTSTDTQYF.

V gene TRBV4-3 combines with J gene TRBJ2-2; 9 positions match TRBD1. The CDR3 consists of 15 residues. The ends lost 0 bases at V and 8 bases at J; junction bases unmatched: 4. Germline CDR1 LGHNA, CDR2 YSLEER. This CDR3 reads CASSQEQGAVGELFF. CDR3 DNA: TGCGCCAGCAGCCAAGAACAGGGGGCAGTGGGGGAGCTGTTTTTT.

This rearrangement joins TRBV7-3 to TRBJ2-5; D unclear. Trimming stripped 3 bases from V and 1 base from J, with 6 bases between. CDR3 length: 13 amino acids. Germline-derived CDR1 and CDR2 are SGHTA and FQGTGA. The CDR3 DNA is TGTGCCAGCAGCTTTGGCTCCCAAGAGACCCAGTACTTC. Protein product: CASSFGSQETQYF.

This rearrangement joins TRBV4-3 to TRBJ2-7; TRBD2 agrees at 7 bases. This CDR3 has 15 amino acids. The germline V gene encodes CDR1 LGHNA and CDR2 YSLEER. Unmatched junction bases numbered 10, after V lost 1 base and J lost 7 bases. CDR3 nucleotide sequence: TGCGCCAGCAGCCAAGGTCGATGGGGAGGGTGGGAGCAGTACTTC. This translates into CASSQGRWGGWEQYF.